This TCR beta chain comes out of a study of T-cell memory formation after mild COVID-19. General study findings and limits: Cross-reactive memory apparently joined, as some responding clones appeared in pre-infection memory. CD8+ contracting clones occupied EMRA, while CD4+ ones occupied mainly CM and EM. SARS-CoV-2 specificity was not confirmed for second-wave clones peaking on day 37.

MiXCR was run by TCRdb on the 5' RACE reads, yielding one entry per CDR3 protein. The table records some 320,000 distinct CDR3 sequences, about 15% of them present only once. This clonotype was recorded a few times. The target antigen is unknown. V lost 0 bases and J 5 bases, leaving 2 bases between the germline ends. The CDR3 runs 12 residues. Germline CDR1 reads MNHEY; CDR2 reads SVGAGI. The clonotype originates from a man between 18 and 35 years old who had mild COVID-19 (a few samples of this study predate the infection). Cell type and time point are not known. The sample consisted of PBMCs or a T cell subset sorted from them (not recorded which). The V and J genes are TRBV6-5 and TRBJ2-1; D uncertain. CDR3 DNA: TGTGCCAGCAGTTACTCGAACAATGAGCAGTTCTTC. This gives the protein CASSYSNNEQFF.